The clone carrying this T cell receptor (beta chain) came up many times. Trimming took 7 bases from V and 5 from J, leaving 11 bases between them. This CDR3 is 12 amino acids long. Looked up from germline, CDR1 is MDHEN and CDR2 is SYDVKM. TCRdb redid the calling of the reads with MiXCR, one entry per CDR3 protein. Found here are 25,000 to 30,000 distinct CDR3 sequences, 18% of them singletons; the top ten hold around 3.2%. This specimen comes from a study of patients with pleural tuberculosis. This clonotype was obtained from a human donor with pleural tuberculosis. The sample was peripheral blood. The V and J genes are TRBV28 and TRBJ2-5; D is ambiguous. CDR3 residues: CASKKARETQYF. DNA for the CDR3: TGTGCCAGCAAGAAAGCCCGGGAGACCCAGTACTTC.